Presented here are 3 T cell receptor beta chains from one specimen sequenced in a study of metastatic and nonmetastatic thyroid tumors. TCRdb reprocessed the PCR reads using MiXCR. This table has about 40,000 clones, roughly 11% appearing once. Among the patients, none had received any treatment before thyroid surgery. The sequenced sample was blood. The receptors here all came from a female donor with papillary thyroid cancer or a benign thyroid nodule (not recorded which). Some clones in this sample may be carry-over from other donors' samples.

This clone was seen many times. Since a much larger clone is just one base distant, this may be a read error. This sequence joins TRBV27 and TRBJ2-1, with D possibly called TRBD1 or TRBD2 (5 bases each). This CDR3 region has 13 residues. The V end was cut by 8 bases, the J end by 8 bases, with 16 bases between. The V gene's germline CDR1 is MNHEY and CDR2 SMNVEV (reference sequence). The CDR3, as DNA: TGTGCCAGCTCGGGACCAGCGATGGATGAGCAGTTCTTC. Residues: CASSGPAMDEQFF.

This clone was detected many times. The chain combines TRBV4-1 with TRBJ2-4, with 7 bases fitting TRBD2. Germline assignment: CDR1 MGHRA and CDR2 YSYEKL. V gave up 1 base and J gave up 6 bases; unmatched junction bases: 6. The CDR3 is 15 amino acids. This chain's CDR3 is CASSQAGRRGNIQYF. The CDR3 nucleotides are TGCGCCAGCAGCCAAGCCGGGAGGAGGGGAAACATTCAGTACTTC.

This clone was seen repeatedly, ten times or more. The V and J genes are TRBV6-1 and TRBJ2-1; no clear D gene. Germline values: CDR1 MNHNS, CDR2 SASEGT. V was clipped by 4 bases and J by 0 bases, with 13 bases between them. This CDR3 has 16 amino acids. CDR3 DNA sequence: TGTGCCAGCAGTGTTGACGGAAGGAGCTCCTACAATGAGCAGTTCTTC. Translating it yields CASSVDGRSSYNEQFF.